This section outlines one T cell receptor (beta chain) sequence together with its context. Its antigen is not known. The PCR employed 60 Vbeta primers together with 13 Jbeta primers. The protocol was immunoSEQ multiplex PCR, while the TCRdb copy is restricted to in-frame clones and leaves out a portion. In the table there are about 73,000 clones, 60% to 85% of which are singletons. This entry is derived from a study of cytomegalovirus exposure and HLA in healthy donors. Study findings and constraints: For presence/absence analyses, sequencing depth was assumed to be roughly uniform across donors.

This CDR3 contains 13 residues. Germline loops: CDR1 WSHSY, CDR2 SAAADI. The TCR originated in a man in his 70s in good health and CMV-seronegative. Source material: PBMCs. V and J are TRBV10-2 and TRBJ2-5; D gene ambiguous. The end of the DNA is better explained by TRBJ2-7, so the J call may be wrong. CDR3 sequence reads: CASSERGAYEQYF. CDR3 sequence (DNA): TGCGCCAGCAGTGAGAGAGGTGCCTACGAGCAGTACTTC.